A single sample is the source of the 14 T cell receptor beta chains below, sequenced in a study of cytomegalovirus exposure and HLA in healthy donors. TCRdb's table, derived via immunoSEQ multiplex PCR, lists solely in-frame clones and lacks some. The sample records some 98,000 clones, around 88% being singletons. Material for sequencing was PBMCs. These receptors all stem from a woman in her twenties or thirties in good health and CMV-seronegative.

The CDR3 loop reads CASSTDRALPVFF. The CDR3 DNA sequence: TGTGCCAGCAGCACGGACAGAGCTTTACCAGTGTTCTTT. The gene calls are TRBV7-3 and TRBJ1-1, with D perhaps matching TRBD1 (6 bases). The CDR3 spans 13 residues. The germline CDR1 and CDR2 sequences are SGHTA and FQGTGA. V lost 5 bases and J lost 14, with 21 bases in between.

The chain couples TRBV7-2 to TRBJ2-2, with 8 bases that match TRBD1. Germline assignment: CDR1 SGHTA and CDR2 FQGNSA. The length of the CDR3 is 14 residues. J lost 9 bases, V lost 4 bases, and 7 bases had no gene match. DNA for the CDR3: TGTGCCAGCAGCTCAAGGACAGGGACGAGGGAGCTGTTTTTT. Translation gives CASSSRTGTRELFF.

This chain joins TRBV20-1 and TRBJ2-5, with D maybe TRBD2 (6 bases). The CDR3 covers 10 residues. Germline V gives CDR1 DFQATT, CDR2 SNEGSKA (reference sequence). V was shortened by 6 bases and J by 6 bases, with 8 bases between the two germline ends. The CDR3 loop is CSAGGKTQYF. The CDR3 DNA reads TGCAGTGCCGGGGGAAAGACCCAGTACTTC.

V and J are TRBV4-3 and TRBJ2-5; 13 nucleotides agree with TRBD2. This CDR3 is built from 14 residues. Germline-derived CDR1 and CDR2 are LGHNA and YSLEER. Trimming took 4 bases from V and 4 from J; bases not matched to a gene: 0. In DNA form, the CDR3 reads TGCGCCAGCAGCCGGACTAGCGGGAGAGAGACCCAGTACTTC. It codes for CASSRTSGRETQYF.

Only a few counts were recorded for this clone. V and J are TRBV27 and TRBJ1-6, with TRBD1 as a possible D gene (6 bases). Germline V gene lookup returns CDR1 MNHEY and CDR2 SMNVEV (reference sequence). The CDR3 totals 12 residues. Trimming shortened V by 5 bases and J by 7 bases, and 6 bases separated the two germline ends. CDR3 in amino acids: CASSTGNSPLHF. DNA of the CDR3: TGTGCCAGCAGTACAGGGAATTCACCCCTCCACTTT.

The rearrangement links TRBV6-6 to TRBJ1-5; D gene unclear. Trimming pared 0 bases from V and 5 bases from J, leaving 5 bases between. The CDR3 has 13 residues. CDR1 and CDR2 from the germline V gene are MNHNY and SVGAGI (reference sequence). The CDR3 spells CASSYSIDQPQHF. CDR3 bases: TGTGCCAGCAGTTACTCGATAGATCAGCCCCAGCATTTT.

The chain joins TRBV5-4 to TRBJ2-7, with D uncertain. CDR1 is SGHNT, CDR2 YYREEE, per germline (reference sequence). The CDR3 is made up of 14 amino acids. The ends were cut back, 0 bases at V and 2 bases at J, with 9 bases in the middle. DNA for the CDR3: TGTGCCAGCAGCTTGGCCTTTCCCCCCTACGAGCAGTACTTC. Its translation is CASSLAFPPYEQYF.

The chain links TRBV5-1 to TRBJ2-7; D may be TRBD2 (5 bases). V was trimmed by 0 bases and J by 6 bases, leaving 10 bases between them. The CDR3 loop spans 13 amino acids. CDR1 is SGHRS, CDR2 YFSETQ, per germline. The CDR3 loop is CASSLGASGEQYF. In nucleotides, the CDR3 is TGCGCCAGCAGCTTGGGGGCCAGCGGCGAGCAGTACTTC.

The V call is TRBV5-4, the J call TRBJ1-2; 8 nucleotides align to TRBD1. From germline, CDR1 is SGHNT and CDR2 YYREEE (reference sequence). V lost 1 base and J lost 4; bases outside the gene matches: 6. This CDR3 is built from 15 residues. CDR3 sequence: CASSLLGQEVYGYTF. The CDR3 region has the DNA TGTGCCAGCAGCTTGCTGGGACAGGAGGTCTATGGCTACACCTTC.

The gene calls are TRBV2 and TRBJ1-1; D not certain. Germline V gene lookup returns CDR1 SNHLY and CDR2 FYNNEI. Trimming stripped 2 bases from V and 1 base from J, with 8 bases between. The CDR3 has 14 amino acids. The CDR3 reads CASSERVWNTEAFF. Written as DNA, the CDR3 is TGTGCCAGCAGTGAACGGGTATGGAACACTGAAGCTTTCTTT.

The CDR3, as DNA: TGCAGCGCTCTAGGAGCTTTCTTT. It is translated as CSALGAFF. The chain joins TRBV29-1 to TRBJ1-1, with D unclear. Trimming stripped 7 bases from V and 10 bases from J, with 7 bases between. The CDR3 consists of 8 residues. CDR1 SQVTM and CDR2 ANQGSEA come from the germline V gene. The variable domain in full, with the rest retrieved from reference TRBV29-1 and TRBJ1-1, is SAVISQKPSRDICQRGTSLTIQCQVDSQVTMMFWYRQQPGQSLTLIATANQGSEATYESGFVIDKFPISRPNLTFSTLTVSNMSPEDSSIYLCSALGAFFGQGTRLTVV.

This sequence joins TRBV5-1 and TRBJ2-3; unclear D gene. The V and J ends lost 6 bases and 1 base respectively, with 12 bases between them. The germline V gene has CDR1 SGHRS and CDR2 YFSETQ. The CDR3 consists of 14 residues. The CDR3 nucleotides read TGCGCCAGCACCCCCGACTCAGGCACAGATACGCAGTATTTT. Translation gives CASTPDSGTDTQYF.

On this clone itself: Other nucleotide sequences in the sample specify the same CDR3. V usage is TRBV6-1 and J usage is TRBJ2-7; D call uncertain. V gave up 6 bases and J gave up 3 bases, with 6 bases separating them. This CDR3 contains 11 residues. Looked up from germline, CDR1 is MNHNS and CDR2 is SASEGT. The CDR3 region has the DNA TGTGCCAGCAGCCCCCTCTACGAGCAGTACTTC. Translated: CASSPLYEQYF.

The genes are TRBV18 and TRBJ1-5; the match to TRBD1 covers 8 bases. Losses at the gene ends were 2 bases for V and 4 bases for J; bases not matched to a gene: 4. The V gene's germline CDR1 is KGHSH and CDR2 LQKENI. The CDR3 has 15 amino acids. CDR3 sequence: CASSPGDRRNQPQHF. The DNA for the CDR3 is TGTGCCAGCTCACCAGGGGACAGGAGGAATCAGCCCCAGCATTTT.